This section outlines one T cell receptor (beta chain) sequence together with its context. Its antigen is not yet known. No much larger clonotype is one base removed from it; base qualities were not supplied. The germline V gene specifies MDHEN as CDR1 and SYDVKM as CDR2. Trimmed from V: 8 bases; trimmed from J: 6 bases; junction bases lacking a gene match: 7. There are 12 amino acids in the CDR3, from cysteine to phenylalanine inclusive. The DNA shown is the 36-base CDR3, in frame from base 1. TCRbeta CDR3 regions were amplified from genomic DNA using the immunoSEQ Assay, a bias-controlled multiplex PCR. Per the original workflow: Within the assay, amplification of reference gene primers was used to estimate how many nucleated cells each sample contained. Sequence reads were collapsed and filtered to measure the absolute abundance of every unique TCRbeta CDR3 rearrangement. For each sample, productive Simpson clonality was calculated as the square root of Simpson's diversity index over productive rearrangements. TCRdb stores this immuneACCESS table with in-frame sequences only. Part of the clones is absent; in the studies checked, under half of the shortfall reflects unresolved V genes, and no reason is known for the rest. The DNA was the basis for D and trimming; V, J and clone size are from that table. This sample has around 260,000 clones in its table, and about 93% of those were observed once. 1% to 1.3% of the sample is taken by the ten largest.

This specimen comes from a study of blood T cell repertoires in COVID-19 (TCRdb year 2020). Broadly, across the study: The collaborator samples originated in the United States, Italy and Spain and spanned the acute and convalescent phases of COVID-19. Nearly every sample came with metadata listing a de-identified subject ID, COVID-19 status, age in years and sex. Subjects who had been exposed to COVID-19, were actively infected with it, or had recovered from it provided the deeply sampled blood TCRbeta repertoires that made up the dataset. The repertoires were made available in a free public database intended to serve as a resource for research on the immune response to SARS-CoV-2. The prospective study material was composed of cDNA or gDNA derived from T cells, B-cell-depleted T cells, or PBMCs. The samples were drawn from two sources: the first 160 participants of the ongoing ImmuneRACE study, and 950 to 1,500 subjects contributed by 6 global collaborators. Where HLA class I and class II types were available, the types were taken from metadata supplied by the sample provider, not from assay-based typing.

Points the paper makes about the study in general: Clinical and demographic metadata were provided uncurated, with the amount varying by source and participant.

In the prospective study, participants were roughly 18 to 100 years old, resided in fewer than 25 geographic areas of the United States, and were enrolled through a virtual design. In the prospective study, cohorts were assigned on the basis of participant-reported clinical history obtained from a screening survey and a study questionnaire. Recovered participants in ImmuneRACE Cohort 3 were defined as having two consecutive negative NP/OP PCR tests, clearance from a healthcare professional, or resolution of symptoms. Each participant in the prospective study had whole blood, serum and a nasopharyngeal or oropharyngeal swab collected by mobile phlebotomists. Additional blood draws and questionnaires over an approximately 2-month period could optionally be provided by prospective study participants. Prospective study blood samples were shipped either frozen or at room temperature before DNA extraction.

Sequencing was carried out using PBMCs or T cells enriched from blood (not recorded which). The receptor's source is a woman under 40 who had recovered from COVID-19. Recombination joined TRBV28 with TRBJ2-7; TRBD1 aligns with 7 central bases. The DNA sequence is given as TGTGCCAGCGTTACAGGGGTTGGCGAGCAGTACTTC. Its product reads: CASVTGVGEQYF. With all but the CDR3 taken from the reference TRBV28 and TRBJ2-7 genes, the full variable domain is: DVKVTQSSRYLVKRTGEKVFLECVQDMDHENMFWYRQDPGLGLRLIYFSYDVKMKEKGDIPEGYSVSREKKERFSLILESASTNQTSMYLCASVTGVGEQYFGPGTRLTVT.